Listed here are 4 T cell receptor beta chains from one sample, sequenced in a study of graft-versus-host responses after intestinal transplantation. These receptors lack a known antigen. Clones were read by immunoSEQ multiplex PCR, and TCRdb kept only the in-frame ones, dropping some. Of about 110,000 clones detected, roughly nine tenths appear once; the ten largest clones hold about 0.25%. The sequenced sample was unstimulated CD4+ T cells sorted from spleen or lymph node cells, obtained before transplant. The receptors come from a human donor who was the organ donor for an intestinal transplant.

The chain uses TRBV6-1 and TRBJ1-1, with D hard to call. Germline CDR1 reads MNHNS; CDR2 reads SASEGT. With 7 bases removed from V and 3 bases from J, the gap between germline ends came to 12 bases. The CDR3 runs to 13 residues. CDR3 sequence (DNA): TGTGCCAGCAATGAGGATCGGGACACTGAAGCTTTCTTT. Protein: CASNEDRDTEAFF.

The chain recombines TRBV5-6 with TRBJ1-4; 8 bases align to TRBD1. V was clipped by 4 bases and J by 4 bases; unmatched bases: 6. This CDR3 region has 15 residues. The V gene's germline CDR1 is SGHDT and CDR2 YYEEEE. CDR3 DNA: TGTGCCAGCAGCCTCCGCACAGGGGGTAATGAAAAACTGTTTTTT. This codes for CASSLRTGGNEKLFF.

The chain combines TRBV2 with TRBJ1-1; a possible D gene is TRBD1 (5 bases). V was trimmed by 3 bases and J by 1 base, leaving 12 bases between them. Germline lookup yields CDR1 SNHLY and CDR2 FYNNEI. The CDR3 sequence is 15 residues long. The CDR3 region is CASSDMGPENTEAFF. In DNA form, the CDR3 reads TGTGCCAGCAGTGATATGGGGCCCGAGAACACTGAAGCTTTCTTT.

The chain joins TRBV7-9 to TRBJ2-7; unclear D gene. Trimming cost V 4 bases and J 2 bases, with 3 bases left between them. CDR3 length equals 11 residues. Germline V gene data show CDR1 as SEHNR and CDR2 as FQNEAQ (reference sequence). CDR3 loop: CASSSTYEQYF. The CDR3 coding sequence is TGTGCCAGCAGCTCTACCTACGAGCAGTACTTC.